This entry lists 16 T cell receptor beta chains sequenced from one sample in a study of vaccination effects on CD4 cells after COVID-19. Assay used: immunoSEQ multiplex PCR; TCRdb lists only in-frame clones, some missing. The sample includes around 63,000 clones, roughly 75% seen only once; the top ten take about 3.5%. In the ViraFEST assay, antigen-specific CD4+ clonotypes were identified by expansion after peptide-pool stimulation. On roughly day 10 of culture, CD4+ T cells were separated out. Negative nucleocapsid antibody tests before and after vaccination confirmed no previous SARS-CoV-2 infection. What these receptors recognize is not known. This specimen consisted of CD4+ T cells from PBMCs cultured with HCoV-OC43 spike peptides, obtained before COVID-19 vaccination. Indicated subset: HCoV-OC43 spike overlapping peptide pool stimulation. All receptors come from a human donor who received a COVID-19 vaccine.

This clone was seen only once. The V call is TRBV4-3, the J call TRBJ2-2, with a weak D call TRBD1 (6 bases). Germline CDR1 reads LGHNA; CDR2 reads YSLEER. V lost 5 bases, J lost 7 bases, and 14 bases lay in between. The CDR3 is 14 residues long. The CDR3 loop is CASSYRDKSGELFF. DNA for the CDR3: TGCGCCAGCAGCTACCGGGACAAGAGCGGGGAGCTGTTTTTT.

The chain is built from TRBV2 and TRBJ2-5, with 7 bases that match TRBD2. The V segment lost 8 bases and the J segment 5 bases; nucleotides outside the gene matches: 11. Germline loops: CDR1 SNHLY, CDR2 FYNNEI. The CDR3 covers 14 residues. DNA for the CDR3: TGTGCCAGCCGAACACGGCTGGGGGGGGAGACCCAGTACTTC. This translates into CASRTRLGGETQYF.

The chain links TRBV6-5 to TRBJ2-7, with 7 bases that match TRBD2. CDR1 is MNHEY and CDR2 is SVGAGI in the germline V gene. This CDR3 spans 13 amino acids. V shed 6 bases, J shed 4 bases, and the junction held 6 bases outside the gene matches. Here the CDR3 DNA reads TGTGCCAGCAGCCCGGCGGGGGAATACGAGCAGTACGTC. Protein: CASSPAGEYEQYV.

V usage is TRBV5-1 and J usage is TRBJ2-3; tentatively, D is TRBD1 (6 bases). The CDR3 is made up of 15 amino acids. Trimming pared 2 bases from V and 6 bases from J, leaving 16 bases between. Germline values: CDR1 SGHRS, CDR2 YFSETQ. The CDR3 reads CASSFRDTREDTQYF. In nucleotides, the CDR3 is TGCGCCAGCAGCTTCCGGGACACCAGAGAGGATACGCAGTATTTT. The variable domain in full, completed from reference TRBV5-1 and TRBJ2-3, reads KAGVTQTPRYLIKTRGQQVTLSCSPISGHRSVSWYQQTPGQGLQFLFEYFSETQRNKGNFPGRFSGRQFSNSRSEMNVSTLELGDSALYLCASSFRDTREDTQYFGPGTRLTVL.

The CDR3 bases are TGTGCCAGCAGTTACGGGGTTTGGACTAATGAAAAACTGTTTTTT. It translates to CASSYGVWTNEKLFF. The chain links TRBV6-5 to TRBJ1-4; D unclear. The CDR3 has 15 residues. The V and J ends lost 2 bases and 2 bases respectively, with 9 bases between them. The V gene's germline CDR1 is MNHEY and CDR2 SVGAGI.

This clone has a handful of counts. The J gene is TRBJ2-2, the V gene TRBV18; possible D gene TRBD2, 6 bases. The CDR3 length is 14 residues. V was cut by 4 bases and J by 5 bases, with 11 bases left in between. From germline, CDR1 is KGHSH and CDR2 LQKENI. As DNA, the CDR3 is TGTGCCAGCTCACTTCCCGGGGGTACCGGGGAGCTGTTTTTT. It yields the protein CASSLPGGTGELFF.

J is TRBJ2-5 and V is TRBV18, with a tentative D call TRBD2 (6 bases). The CDR3 runs 13 residues. Germline-derived CDR1 and CDR2 are KGHSH and LQKENI. Trimming pared 7 bases from V and 1 base from J, leaving 10 bases between. This CDR3 reads CASCGGAQETQYF. The CDR3 nucleotides read TGTGCCAGCTGTGGCGGGGCCCAAGAGACCCAGTACTTC. Together with reference TRBV18 and TRBJ2-5, the CDR3 gives the full variable domain: NAGVMQNPRHLVRRRGQEARLRCSPMKGHSHVYWYRQLPEEGLKFMVYLQKENIIDESGMPKERFSAEFPKEGPSILRIQQVVRGDSAAYFCASCGGAQETQYFGPGTRLLVL.

V and J are TRBV18 and TRBJ2-3, with D maybe TRBD2 (6 bases). Germline loops: CDR1 KGHSH, CDR2 LQKENI. The V end lost 4 bases, the J end lost 9 bases, and 14 bases lay between the germline ends. The CDR3 is 13 residues long. The CDR3 nucleotides read TGTGCCAGCTCACAAGGCGGGGCCGGGACGCAGTATTTT. Protein sequence: CASSQGGAGTQYF.

This rearrangement joins TRBV29-1 to TRBJ1-2, with D uncertain. Germline V CDR1 and CDR2: SQVTM, ANQGSEA. The V gene lost 4 bases and the J gene lost 4 bases, with 16 bases spanning the gap. This CDR3 has 14 residues. The CDR3 nucleotides are TGCAGCGTTGTAGCCGGGGTAGGCGGCTATGGCTACACCTTC. This codes for CSVVAGVGGYGYTF.

The chain uses TRBV6-5 and TRBJ1-2, with 11 bases fitting TRBD1. The germline CDR1 and CDR2 sequences are MNHEY and SVGAGI. The junction had 4 bases not matched to a gene; V was cut back by 0 bases and J by 4 bases. This CDR3 is built from 16 residues. CDR3 sequence (DNA): TGTGCCAGCAGTTACTCTAGGACAGGGGGCTTCTATGGCTACACCTTC. It translates to CASSYSRTGGFYGYTF.

In its sample, this clone was seen a few times. The V and J genes are TRBV4-2 and TRBJ2-2, with TRBD2 matching over 8 bases. This CDR3 spans 18 amino acids. Germline CDR1 LGHNA, CDR2 YNFKEQ. The junction had 7 bases not matched to a gene; V was cut back by 0 bases and J by 1 base. CDR3 sequence (DNA): TGTGCCAGCAGCCAAGAATCTGGTCTAGCGGGGAACACCGGGGAGCTGTTTTTT. It codes for CASSQESGLAGNTGELFF.

The V gene is TRBV19, the J gene TRBJ1-2; unclear D gene. Germline V lookup: CDR1 LNHDA, CDR2 SQIVND (reference sequence). This CDR3 spans 13 amino acids. Trimming removed 2 bases from V and 2 bases from J, with 6 bases in between. Written as DNA, the CDR3 is TGTGCCAGTAGTATACCGCCCAACTATGGCTACACCTTC. Translating gives CASSIPPNYGYTF.

V gene TRBV7-2 combines with J gene TRBJ1-6, with D perhaps TRBD1 (5 bases). The germline gives CDR1 SGHTA, CDR2 FQGNSA. CDR3 length: 16 residues. V was trimmed by 0 bases and J by 9 bases, leaving 15 bases between them. In DNA form, the CDR3 reads TGTGCCAGCAGCTTAGCGGGGCCCGGAGGAGGTTCACCCCTCCACTTT. This sequence encodes CASSLAGPGGGSPLHF.

V is TRBV5-6 and J is TRBJ2-7; 8 nucleotides line up with TRBD1. Germline loops: CDR1 SGHDT, CDR2 YYEEEE. This CDR3 has 15 amino acids. V lost 3 bases and J lost 3; bases outside the gene matches: 8. CDR3 region: CASSSLRTGFYEQYV. The CDR3 region has the DNA TGTGCCAGCAGCTCTTTAAGGACAGGGTTCTACGAGCAGTACGTC.

V and J are TRBV12-3 or TRBV12-4 and TRBJ1-6, with 8 positions matching TRBD1. V dropped 5 bases and J dropped 10; count of bases not matched to a gene: 4. This CDR3 has 13 amino acids. The CDR3 here is CASSRQGQSPLHF. In nucleotides, the CDR3 is TGTGCCAGCAGTCGACAGGGGCAGTCACCCCTCCACTTT.

The chain carries TRBV19 and TRBJ1-5; perhaps TRBD1 as D (6 bases). CDR1 is LNHDA, CDR2 SQIVND, per germline (reference sequence). The V end lost 3 bases, the J end lost 4 bases, and 13 bases lay between the germline ends. CDR3 length: 15 residues. The CDR3: CASSIGGTPNQPQHF. The CDR3 DNA reads as TGTGCCAGTAGTATCGGCGGGACACCGAATCAGCCCCAGCATTTT.